The rows below give T cell receptor beta chains drawn from one sample of a study of blood T cell repertoires in COVID-19. TCRdb's table, derived via immunoSEQ multiplex PCR, lists solely in-frame clones and lacks some. The table lists 250,000 to 300,000 clones, approximately 88% of them singletons, with roughly 6.9% in the top ten. The sequencing sample was made of peripheral blood. Receptor source: a young woman who had recovered from COVID-19. Each CDR3 is given with its conserved first and last residue. Fields, in order: D gene, V gene, J gene, clone size, CDR3 DNA, CDR3 protein. A D gene is named only where the DNA matches it firmly. Where a row states a size, it is once, few, many or the class of an expanded clone; other rows omit it.

TRBD1	TRBV5-8	TRBJ2-3	.	TGTGCCAGCAGCTCGACCGGGACAGGGAACGGGGCAGATACGCAGTATTTT	CASSSTGTGNGADTQYF
.	TRBV7-6	TRBJ1-5	.	TGTGCCAGCAGCCCAGAAGGGTCGGGGGGGTGCAAAGATAGCAATCAGCCCCAGCATTTT	CASSPEGSGGCKDSNQPQHF
.	TRBV2	TRBJ2-3	.	TGTGCCATCAAGAAGGGCGGGATCAAGGTTAGGAGCACAGATACGCAGTATTTT	CAIKKGGIKVRSTDTQYF
.	TRBV4-1	TRBJ1-3	once	TGCGCCAGCAGCCAAGACGGCGGCTCTGGAAACACCATATATTTT	CASSQDGGSGNTIYF
TRBD1	TRBV28	TRBJ1-2	.	TGTGCCAGCAGTTTAGGGCCAGGGGGAGGTTTCCAGGGCTACACCTTC	CASSLGPGGGFQGYTF
.	TRBV19	TRBJ1-1	.	TGTGCCAGTAGTCCGGAGTACACTGAAGCTTTCTTT	CASSPEYTEAFF
.	TRBV6-5	TRBJ1-2	.	TGTGCCAGCAGTTACCGCCAGGAATATGGCTACACCTTC	CASSYRQEYGYTF
TRBD1	TRBV28	TRBJ1-5	once	TGTGCCAGCAGTTTAATGGGGCAGGGGGGCAATCAGCCCCAGCATTTT	CASSLMGQGGNQPQHF
.	TRBV30	TRBJ1-1	.	TGTGCCTGGAAAGACAGACTGAACACTGAAGCTTTCTTT	CAWKDRLNTEAFF
.	TRBV6-5	TRBJ1-4	.	TGTGCCAGCAGCCATCAGCAGGGTTTACTGTTTTTT	CASSHQQGLLFF
.	TRBV3-1/TRBV3-2	TRBJ2-3	.	TGTGCCAGCAGCCCTAGAGATCCCAGACGGACTTTTCCACGCACAGATACGCAGTATTTT	CASSPRDPRRTFPRTDTQYF
.	TRBV28	TRBJ2-7	.	TGTGCCAGCACCCCCGGAGGGGCAGGGTACGAGCAGTACTTC	CASTPGGAGYEQYF
.	TRBV24-1	TRBJ1-1	.	TGTGCCACCAGTGGCGATAGAACCGAAGCTTTCTTT	CATSGDRTEAFF
TRBD1	TRBV24-1	TRBJ2-3	.	TGTGCCACCAGTGAGAGCTTCGGGACAGGGGGCACAGATACGCAGTATTTT	CATSESFGTGGTDTQYF
TRBD1	TRBV27	TRBJ2-3	.	TGTGCCAGCAGTTTCCTCGGTACAGGGGTCACAGATACGCAGTATTTT	CASSFLGTGVTDTQYF
TRBD1	TRBV6-2/TRBV6-3	TRBJ1-1	.	TGTGCCAGCAGTGACGGGACAGGGGCTCGAACTGAAGCTTTCTTT	CASSDGTGARTEAFF
.	TRBV6-5	TRBJ1-1	once	TGTGCCAGCAGTTACTCGTCGGGAGGGACCAGCACTGAAGCTTTCTTT	CASSYSSGGTSTEAFF
TRBD1	TRBV27	TRBJ1-4	.	TGTGCCAGCAGTTTAGAGGGGGCGCCGACTAATGAAAAACTGTTTTTT	CASSLEGAPTNEKLFF
.	TRBV12-3/TRBV12-4	TRBJ1-1	.	TGTGCCAGCAGTTCTACAGGTAACGCTGAAGCTTTCTTT	CASSSTGNAEAFF
TRBD2	TRBV30	TRBJ2-3	.	TGTGCCTGGAGTGTACTCGGGACTAGCGGGGGGACTCGAAGTTCGGATACGCAGTATTTT	CAWSVLGTSGGTRSSDTQYF
TRBD2	TRBV6-5	TRBJ2-3	few	TGTGCCAGCAGTTACGGCGGGGGGGCCCTCAATACGCAGTATTTT	CASSYGGGALNTQYF
TRBD2	TRBV5-1	TRBJ2-7	.	TGCGCCACCTCAGAGGAGGGACTAGCGGGGAACGAGCAGTACTTC	CATSEEGLAGNEQYF
.	TRBV9	TRBJ2-1	.	TGTGCCAGCAGCGTAGCGGGACATAGCTACAATGAGCAGTTCTTC	CASSVAGHSYNEQFF
.	TRBV5-1	TRBJ2-5	.	TGCGCCAGTAGGAATGGCGGGGCCGTGTACCAAGAGACCCAGTACTTC	CASRNGGAVYQETQYF
TRBD1	TRBV5-1	TRBJ2-1	.	TGCGCCAGCAGCATGACAGGGTACTCCTACAATGAGCAGTTCTTC	CASSMTGYSYNEQFF
TRBD2	TRBV30	TRBJ2-2	once	TGTGCCTGGAACCCAGCCAGCGGGGGGAACACCGGGGAGCTGTTTTTT	CAWNPASGGNTGELFF
.	TRBV30	TRBJ1-1	.	TGTGCCTGGACTCCCGCGGCAGGGGTAGGGACTGAAGCTTTCTTT	CAWTPAAGVGTEAFF
TRBD2	TRBV2	TRBJ2-1	.	TGTGCCAGCAGCGGGCCACTAGGGACTATCATCGGGCAGTTCTTC	CASSGPLGTIIGQFF
.	TRBV5-4	TRBJ2-3	.	TGTGCCAGCAGCTTGGAGGCTAGTTCGCCAGATACGCAGTATTTT	CASSLEASSPDTQYF
.	TRBV7-3	TRBJ1-1	few	TGTGCCAGCAGCATGTCAGGGGCCATGAACACTGAAGCTTTCTTT	CASSMSGAMNTEAFF
TRBD1	TRBV18	TRBJ1-1	.	TGTGCCAGCTCACCATTCAACACAGGGGCTCACACTGAAGCTTTCTTT	CASSPFNTGAHTEAFF
.	TRBV19	TRBJ1-3	.	TGTGCCAGTAGCCGGGGGGCATCTGGAAACACCATATATTTT	CASSRGASGNTIYF
TRBD2	TRBV9	TRBJ2-3	.	TGTGCCAGCAGCGTTCCGGGACTACCAACGCAGTATTTT	CASSVPGLPTQYF
.	TRBV2	TRBJ1-6	.	TGTGCCAGCAGTGTGGCCCGGGAAACTGGTTCACCCCTCCACTTT	CASSVARETGSPLHF